This T cell receptor beta chain was sequenced for a study of CD8 T cells in ankylosing spondylitis. TCRdb fed the 5' RACE reads into MiXCR, producing one record per CDR3 protein. The table includes some 200,000 distinct CDR3 sequences, more than 10% detected once. Unmatched junction bases numbered 8, after V lost 2 bases and J lost 10 bases. The CDR3 contains 14 residues. The germline gives CDR1 DFQATT, CDR2 SNEGSKA (reference sequence). Study findings and constraints: Previous work reported some of these motif variants in the synovial fluid and blood of reactive arthritis.

Note on this clonotype: No antigen is known for it.

V usage is TRBV20-1 and J usage is TRBJ2-1; 10 positions agree with TRBD2. Material: blood, either unsorted or a sorted T cell fraction (not recorded which). This sequence was found in a male donor with ankylosing spondylitis or in good health (not recorded which). CDR3 amino acids: CSARSGRELKEQFF. Here the CDR3 DNA reads TGCAGTGCTAGAAGCGGGAGGGAGCTCAAAGAGCAGTTCTTC.